This T cell receptor (beta chain) appears in the sequencing data of a study of blood T cell repertoires in COVID-19. For the study at large: In each case, the material was cDNA or gDNA derived from T cells, B-cell-depleted T cells, or PBMCs.

Germline V CDR1 and CDR2: SNHLY, FYNNEI. V lost 3 bases and J 0 bases, leaving 6 bases between the germline ends. CDR3 length: 15 residues. Participants' reported clinical history set cohort assignment. Donors of Cohort 3 who recovered were those that had two negative PCRs, clearance, or symptom resolution. As processed by the authors: For nucleated cells, counts were estimated from reference gene primer amplification. This table comes from immunoSEQ multiplex PCR, and its TCRdb copy is limited to in-frame clones, with some not included. Clonal size and the V and J genes are those of that table, whereas D and trimming came from the DNA. The data show 200,000 to 250,000 clones, 84% seen once.

The clonotype was recovered from a man in his fifties or sixties who had recovered from COVID-19. Sequenced input: PBMCs or T cells enriched from blood (not recorded which). The chain employs TRBV2 and TRBJ1-6, with D hard to call. CDR3 nucleotide sequence: TGTGCCAGCAGTGACGGGAGCTCCTATAATTCACCCCTCCACTTT. It codes for CASSDGSSYNSPLHF. Full variable domain (missing parts from reference TRBV2 and TRBJ1-6): EPEVTQTPSHQVTQMGQEVILRCVPISNHLYFYWYRQILGQKVEFLVSFYNNEISEKSEIFDDQFSVERPDGSNFTLKIRSTKLEDSAMYFCASSDGSSYNSPLHFGNGTRLTVT.